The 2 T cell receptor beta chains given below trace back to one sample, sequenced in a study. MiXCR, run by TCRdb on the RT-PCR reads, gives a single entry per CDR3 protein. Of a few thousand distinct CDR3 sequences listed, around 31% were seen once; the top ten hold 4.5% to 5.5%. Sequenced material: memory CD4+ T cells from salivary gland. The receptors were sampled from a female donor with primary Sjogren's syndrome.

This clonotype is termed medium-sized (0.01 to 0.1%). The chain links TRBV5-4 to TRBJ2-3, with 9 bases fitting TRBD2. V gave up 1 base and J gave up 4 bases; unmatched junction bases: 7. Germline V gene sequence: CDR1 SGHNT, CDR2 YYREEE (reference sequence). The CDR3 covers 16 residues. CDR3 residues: CASSLYGGGAPDTQYF. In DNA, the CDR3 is TGTGCCAGCAGCTTGTATGGCGGGGGGGCACCAGATACGCAGTATTTT.

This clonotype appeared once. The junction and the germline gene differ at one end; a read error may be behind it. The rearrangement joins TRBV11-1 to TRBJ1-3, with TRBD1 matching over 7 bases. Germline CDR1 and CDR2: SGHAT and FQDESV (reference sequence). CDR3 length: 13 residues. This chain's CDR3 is CTSSPPQPGQIRF. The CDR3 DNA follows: TGTACCAGCAGCCCACCACAGCCGGGACAGATCCGTTTT. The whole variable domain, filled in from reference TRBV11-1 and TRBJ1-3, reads EAEVAQSPRYKITEKSQAVAFWCDPISGHATLYWYRQILGQGPELLVQFQDESVVDDSQLPKDRFSAERLKGVDSTLKIQPAELGDSAMYLCTSSPPQPGQIRFGEGSWLTVV.